The entry below describes one T cell receptor beta chain. What this receptor recognizes is not known. No much larger clonotype is one base removed from it; base qualities were not supplied. From the cysteine through the phenylalanine, the CDR3 covers 15 amino acids. CDR3 DNA is the only sequence kept; it has 45 bases, read in frame from the first base. CDR1 and CDR2 are read off the germline V gene (reference sequence) as PRHDT and FYEKMQ. Relative to germline, V is missing 4 bases and J is missing 4 bases, with 7 bases of the junction outside any gene match. The data derive from a study of OX40 agonist ivuxolimab in advanced cancers. About the study as a whole: The costimulatory receptor OX40 (CD134) was targeted by ivuxolimab, a fully human IgG2 agonistic monoclonal antibody. Intravenous ivuxolimab was administered to patients every 2 weeks at six dose levels: 0.01, 0.1, 0.3, 1.5, 3 and 10 mg/kg. Of the roughly 51 patients in dose escalation, 19 had hepatocellular carcinoma, about 15 had melanoma, 9 had renal cell carcinoma and 9 had head and neck cancer. In the dose-escalation cohort, roughly 80% of patients were male, and the mean age was approximately 60 years, with a range of about 23 to 80. Patients were allowed to have had prior anti-PD-1, anti-PD-L1 or anti-CTLA-4 therapy, and 40% to 45% of the dose-escalation patients had previously received checkpoint inhibitors. Partial responses occurred in three dose-escalation patients, of whom one had hepatocellular carcinoma and two had cutaneous melanoma. Peripheral TCRbeta sequencing was intended to test whether TCR sequence diversity was altered and clonal T-cell expansion was caused by ivuxolimab. The monotherapy dose-escalation portion (N of about 50 patients) of the phase I ivuxolimab trial is reported in the paper.

Genomic DNA was extracted from sorted cells for sequencing of the TCRbeta CDR3 region. The immunoSEQ Assay was used for sequencing of TCRbeta CDR3 regions. TCRdb's version of the immuneACCESS table is confined to in-frame rearrangements and falls short of the full clone set. An unresolved V gene accounts for under half of the shortfall where checked; the remainder is of unknown origin. Recorded for this sample are about 55,000 clones; more than 75% of them occurred a single time. The ten largest clones add up to 12% of the sample. The paper's findings and limits, for the study overall: The antigen specificity of the peripheral T cells that underwent clonal expansion was not determined. In partial responders in the 0.1-3.0 mg/kg groups, normalized peripheral clonal expansion was found to be among the lowest, especially among CD8+ T cells. Low levels of normalized T-cell clonal expansion were also seen in some patients who did not respond. At doses of 0.1 to 3.0 mg/kg, clonal expansion of both CD4+ and CD8+ T cells in blood was seen between baseline and week 6. On average, CD8+ T cells showed more expanded clones than CD4+ T cells after ivuxolimab.

The trial excluded patients who had a history of autoimmune disease or were on systemic immunosuppression. Peripheral blood for TCR sequencing was drawn from every dose cohort at baseline, at cycle 4 day 1 and at cycle 7 day 1. The samples were taken from a phase I, first-in-human, multicenter, open-label dose-escalation trial of ivuxolimab. Adults with locally advanced or metastatic melanoma, renal cell, hepatocellular, or head and neck squamous cell carcinoma were enrolled in the trial. Before TCR sequencing, CD4+ and CD8+ T cells were separately sorted from peripheral blood. The chain couples TRBV13 to TRBJ2-7; 10 bases in the junction line up with TRBD1. The material was CD4+ or CD8+ T cells sorted from blood, obtained in a trial of the OX40 agonist ivuxolimab. The TCR sequence derives from an adult with an advanced solid tumor such as melanoma, head and neck, liver or kidney cancer. The CDR3 sequence is CASSSTGTGVYEQYF. The sequence in DNA is TGTGCCAGCAGCTCAACAGGGACAGGGGTTTACGAGCAGTACTTC.